This entry concerns a single T cell receptor beta chain. What it binds is not known. The data were obtained in a study of cytomegalovirus exposure and HLA in healthy donors. General study findings and limits: Among immune exposure information, only CMV serostatus was available. A prior analysis recorded that most TCR beta V segments were productive about 87% or about 30% of the time.

PCR involved 60 Vbeta and 13 Jbeta primers. Libraries were prepared by immunoSEQ multiplex PCR; TCRdb keeps only in-frame clonotypes and omits some of them. Altogether more than 95,000 clones are present, less than 85% being singletons, with the ten largest covering roughly 5.4%. Unrecorded immune exposure was likely among donors, who were nominally healthy when sampled. The TCR originated in a woman aged 18-29 years in good health and CMV-seropositive. Sequencing was carried out using PBMCs.

The CDR3 sequence is CASRLAGGPQETQYF. CDR3 DNA sequence: TGCGCCAGCAGATTAGCGGGAGGGCCACAAGAGACCCAGTACTTC. This chain links TRBV5-1 with TRBJ2-5, with 11 bases aligning to TRBD2. Germline V gives CDR1 SGHRS, CDR2 YFSETQ. CDR3 length equals 15 residues. V dropped 5 bases and J dropped 2; count of bases not matched to a gene: 5.